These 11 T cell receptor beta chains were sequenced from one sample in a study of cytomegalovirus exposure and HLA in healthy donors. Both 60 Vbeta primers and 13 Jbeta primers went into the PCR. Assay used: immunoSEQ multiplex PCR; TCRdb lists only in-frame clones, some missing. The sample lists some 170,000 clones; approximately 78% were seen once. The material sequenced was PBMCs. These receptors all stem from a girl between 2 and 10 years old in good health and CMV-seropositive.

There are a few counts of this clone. Here the CDR3 DNA reads TGTGCCATCAGCTCCGGGACAGGGGTTCGGTCCTACGAGCAGTACTTC. It encodes CAISSGTGVRSYEQYF. The gene calls are TRBV10-3 and TRBJ2-7; 10 bases are shared with TRBD1. J was trimmed by 1 base and V by 6 bases; bases with no gene match: 9. Germline V CDR1 and CDR2: ENHRY, SYGVKD. The CDR3 is made up of 16 amino acids.

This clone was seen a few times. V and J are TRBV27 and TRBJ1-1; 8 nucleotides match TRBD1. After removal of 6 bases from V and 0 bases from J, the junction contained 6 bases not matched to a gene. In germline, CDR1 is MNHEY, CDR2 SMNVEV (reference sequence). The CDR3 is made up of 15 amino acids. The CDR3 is CASRFGTGMNTEAFF. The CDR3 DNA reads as TGTGCCAGCAGATTTGGGACAGGCATGAACACTGAAGCTTTCTTT.

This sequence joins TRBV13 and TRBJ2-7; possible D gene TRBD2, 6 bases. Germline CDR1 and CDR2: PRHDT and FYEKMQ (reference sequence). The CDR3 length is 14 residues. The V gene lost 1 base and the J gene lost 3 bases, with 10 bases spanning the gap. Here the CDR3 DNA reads TGTGCCAGCAGCTTAGCGGGAGAGGTCTACGAGCAGTACTTC. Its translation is CASSLAGEVYEQYF.

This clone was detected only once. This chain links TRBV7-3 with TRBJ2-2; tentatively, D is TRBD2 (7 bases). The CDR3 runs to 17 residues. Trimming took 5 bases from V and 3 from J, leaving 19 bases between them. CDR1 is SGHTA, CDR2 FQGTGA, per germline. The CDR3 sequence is CASSESTGGGYTGELFF. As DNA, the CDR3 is TGTGCCAGCAGCGAAAGTACGGGGGGCGGTTACACCGGGGAGCTGTTTTTT.

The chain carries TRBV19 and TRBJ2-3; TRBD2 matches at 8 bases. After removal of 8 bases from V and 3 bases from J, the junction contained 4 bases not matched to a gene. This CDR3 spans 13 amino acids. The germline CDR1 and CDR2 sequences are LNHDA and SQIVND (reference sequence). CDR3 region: CASASGGTDTQYF. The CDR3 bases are TGTGCCAGTGCCTCGGGGGGGACAGATACGCAGTATTTT. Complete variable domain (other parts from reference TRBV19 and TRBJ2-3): DGGITQSPKYLFRKEGQNVTLSCEQNLNHDAMYWYRQDPGQGLRLIYYSQIVNDFQKGDIAEGYSVSREKKESFPLTVTSAQKNPTAFYLCASASGGTDTQYFGPGTRLTVL.

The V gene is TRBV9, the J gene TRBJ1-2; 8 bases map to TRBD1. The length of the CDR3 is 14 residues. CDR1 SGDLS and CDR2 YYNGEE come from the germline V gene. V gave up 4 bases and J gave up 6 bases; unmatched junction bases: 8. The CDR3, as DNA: TGTGCCAGCAGCACACTCGGACAGGGCGATGGCTACACCTTC. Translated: CASSTLGQGDGYTF.

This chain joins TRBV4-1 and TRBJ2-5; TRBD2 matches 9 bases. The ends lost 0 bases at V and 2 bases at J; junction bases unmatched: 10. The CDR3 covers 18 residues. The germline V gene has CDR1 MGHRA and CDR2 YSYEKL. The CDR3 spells CASSQEGLALGRQETQYF. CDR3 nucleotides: TGCGCCAGCAGCCAAGAGGGACTAGCTCTCGGGCGGCAAGAGACCCAGTACTTC.

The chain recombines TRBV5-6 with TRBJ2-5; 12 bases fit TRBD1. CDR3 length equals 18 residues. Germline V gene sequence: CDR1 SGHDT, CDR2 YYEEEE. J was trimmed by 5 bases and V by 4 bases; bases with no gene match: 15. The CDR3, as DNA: TGTGCCAGCAGCCTAGAGGTCACCGGGACAGGGGGCTTGGAGACCCAGTACTTC. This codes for CASSLEVTGTGGLETQYF.

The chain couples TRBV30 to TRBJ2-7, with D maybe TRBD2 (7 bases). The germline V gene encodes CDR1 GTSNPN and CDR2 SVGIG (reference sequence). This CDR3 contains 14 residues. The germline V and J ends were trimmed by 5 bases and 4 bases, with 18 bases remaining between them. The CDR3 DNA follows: TGTGCCTGGTCCCGCCCGGGGGGCTCATACGAGCAGTACTTC. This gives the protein CAWSRPGGSYEQYF.

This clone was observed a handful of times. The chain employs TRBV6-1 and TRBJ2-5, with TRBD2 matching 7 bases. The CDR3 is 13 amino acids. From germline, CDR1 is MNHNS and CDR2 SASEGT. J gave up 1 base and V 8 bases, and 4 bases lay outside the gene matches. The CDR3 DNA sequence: TGTGCCAGCGGTCGGGAGGTCCAAGAGACCCAGTACTTC. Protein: CASGREVQETQYF.

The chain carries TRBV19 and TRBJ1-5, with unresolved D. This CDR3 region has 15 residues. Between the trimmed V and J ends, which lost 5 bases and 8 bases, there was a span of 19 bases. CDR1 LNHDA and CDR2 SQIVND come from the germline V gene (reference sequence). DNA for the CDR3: TGTGCCAGTAGTTTCGGCCGGTGGCGGGTAGAGCCCCAGCATTTT. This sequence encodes CASSFGRWRVEPQHF.